This record covers a single T cell receptor (beta chain). Its specificity is unknown. This record belongs to a study of T cell repertoires in aging, cancer and after chemotherapy. Study outcomes and limitations: Compared with age-matched healthy donors, untreated hematological or solid cancer patients showed higher blood TCR clonality. Across the chemotherapy interval, each cancer cohort showed higher median generation probability, suggesting thymic rebound.

Multiplex touch-down PCR with TRB-A/B primers amplified rearranged V-D-J TRB sequences. TCRdb reanalysed the multiplex PCR reads using MiXCR and keeps one entry per CDR3 protein. This sample carries approximately 8,400 distinct CDR3 sequences, around 33% of them seen once, and the ten largest clones take roughly 3.5%. TCR beta rearrangements were amplified from peripheral blood genomic DNA. Trimming shortened V by 4 bases and J by 3 bases, and 3 bases separated the two germline ends. The CDR3 consists of 11 residues. This clonotype was sampled from a human donor in good health. This chain links TRBV12-3 or TRBV12-4 with TRBJ1-2; no reliable D call. Material: blood. CDR3 nucleotides: TGTGCCAGCAGTTCTCACTATGGCTACACCTTC. It translates to CASSSHYGYTF.